The 8 T cell receptor beta chains below were found in one sample sequenced in a study of blood T cell repertoires in COVID-19. Profiled with immunoSEQ multiplex PCR; TCRdb holds only in-frame clones, not every one. The table has around 100,000 clones, around nine tenths seen once; the top ten hold 4.5% to 6%. The sample was peripheral blood. These receptors were obtained from a woman older than 75 with acute or convalescent COVID-19.

The V and J genes are TRBV5-6 and TRBJ2-1; 14 positions match TRBD2. Trimming took 4 bases from V and 6 from J; bases not matched to a gene: 3. Germline lookup yields CDR1 SGHDT and CDR2 YYEEEE. This CDR3 is 15 amino acids long. Here the CDR3 reads CASSGGLAGVNEQFF. DNA for the CDR3: TGTGCCAGCAGCGGGGGACTAGCGGGGGTCAATGAGCAGTTCTTC.

The chain joins TRBV27 to TRBJ1-1, with TRBD1 as a possible D gene (5 bases). The V gene lost 3 bases and the J gene lost 4 bases, with 12 bases spanning the gap. This CDR3 contains 14 residues. Germline V gene data show CDR1 as MNHEY and CDR2 as SMNVEV (reference sequence). The CDR3 loop reads CASSFQGISTEAFF. The CDR3 DNA reads as TGTGCCAGCAGTTTTCAGGGTATCAGCACTGAAGCTTTCTTT.

This rearrangement joins TRBV18 to TRBJ2-1, with 13 bases that match TRBD2. Germline-derived CDR1 and CDR2 are KGHSH and LQKENI. This CDR3 is 16 amino acids long. The V segment lost 3 bases and the J segment 9 bases; nucleotides outside the gene matches: 8. The CDR3 DNA follows: TGTGCCAGCTCACCTGCCGGGACTAGCGGGATGGTTGAGCAGTTCTTC. It yields the protein CASSPAGTSGMVEQFF.

The chain has TRBV19 and TRBJ2-2; 7 positions agree with TRBD1. V shed 3 bases and J 14 bases; nucleotides not matched to a gene: 12. Per germline, CDR1 LNHDA and CDR2 SQIVND (reference sequence). The CDR3 spans 14 residues. This chain's CDR3 is CASSIGQGVRFLFF. The CDR3 DNA reads as TGTGCCAGTAGTATCGGGCAGGGGGTCAGGTTTCTGTTTTTT. The whole variable domain, remainder taken from reference TRBV19 and TRBJ2-2, is DGGITQSPKYLFRKEGQNVTLSCEQNLNHDAMYWYRQDPGQGLRLIYYSQIVNDFQKGDIAEGYSVSREKKESFPLTVTSAQKNPTAFYLCASSIGQGVRFLFFGEGSRLTVL.

The chain is built from TRBV19 and TRBJ2-7; D is possibly TRBD2 (6 bases). Germline CDR1 and CDR2: LNHDA and SQIVND (reference sequence). This CDR3 is 14 amino acids long. Deletions cut 5 bases from V and 3 bases from J, with 14 bases between. The CDR3 DNA follows: TGTGCCAGTAGTCAACAGGTGGGAGGCTACGAGCAGTACTTC. The encoded protein is CASSQQVGGYEQYF.

A single count supports this clone. This rearrangement joins TRBV6-5 to TRBJ1-6; D unresolved. The CDR3 is made up of 14 amino acids. V gave up 7 bases and J gave up 10 bases, with 17 bases separating them. The V gene's germline CDR1 is MNHEY and CDR2 SVGAGI. The CDR3 DNA follows: TGTGCCAGCATCAAGAGAGGGTTCGGGTCACCCCTCCACTTT. Protein: CASIKRGFGSPLHF.

The V gene is TRBV5-1, the J gene TRBJ2-1; D is perhaps TRBD2 (7 bases). The CDR3 loop spans 17 amino acids. V dropped 1 base and J dropped 1 base, with 15 bases sitting between them. Germline-derived CDR1 and CDR2 are SGHRS and YFSETQ. This CDR3 reads CASSLNVGGPSYNEQFF. DNA for the CDR3: TGCGCCAGCAGCTTGAACGTCGGGGGGCCGTCCTACAATGAGCAGTTCTTC.

The chain couples TRBV7-3 to TRBJ2-3, with 9 bases lining up with TRBD2. The CDR3 spans 14 residues. The V gene end was trimmed by 5 bases and the J gene end by 6 bases; junction bases not matched to a gene: 6. The germline CDR1 and CDR2 sequences are SGHTA and FQGTGA. CDR3 nucleotide sequence: TGTGCCAGCAGCCCCGGACTAGCGTACGATACGCAGTATTTT. This codes for CASSPGLAYDTQYF.